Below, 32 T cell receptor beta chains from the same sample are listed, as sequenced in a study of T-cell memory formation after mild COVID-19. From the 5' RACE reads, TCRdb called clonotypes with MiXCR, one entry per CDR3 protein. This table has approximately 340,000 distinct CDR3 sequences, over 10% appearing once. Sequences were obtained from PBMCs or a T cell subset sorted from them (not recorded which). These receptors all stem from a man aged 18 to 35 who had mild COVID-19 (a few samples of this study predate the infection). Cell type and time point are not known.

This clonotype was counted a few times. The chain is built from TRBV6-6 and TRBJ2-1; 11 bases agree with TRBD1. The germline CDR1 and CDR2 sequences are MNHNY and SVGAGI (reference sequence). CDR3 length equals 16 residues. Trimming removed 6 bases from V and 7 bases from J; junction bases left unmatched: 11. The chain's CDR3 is CASSQSRDRGKNEQFF. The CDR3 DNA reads TGTGCCAGCAGCCAGTCCCGGGACAGGGGGAAAAATGAGCAGTTCTTC.

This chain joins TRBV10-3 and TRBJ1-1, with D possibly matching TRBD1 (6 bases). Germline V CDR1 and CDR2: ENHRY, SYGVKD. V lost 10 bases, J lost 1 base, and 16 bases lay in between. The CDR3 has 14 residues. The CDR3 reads CATIARGPNTEAFF. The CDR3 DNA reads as TGTGCCACCATAGCCCGGGGGCCGAACACTGAAGCTTTCTTT.

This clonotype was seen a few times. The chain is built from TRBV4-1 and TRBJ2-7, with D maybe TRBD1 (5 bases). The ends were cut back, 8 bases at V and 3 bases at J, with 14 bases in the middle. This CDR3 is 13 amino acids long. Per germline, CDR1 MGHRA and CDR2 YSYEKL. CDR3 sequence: CASAIRVDYEQYV. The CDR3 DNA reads TGCGCCAGCGCCATCAGGGTAGACTACGAGCAGTACGTC.

CDR3 residues: CASSPGPSETQYF. Written as DNA, the CDR3 is TGTGCCAGCTCACCAGGTCCCAGCGAGACCCAGTACTTC. The V and J genes are TRBV18 and TRBJ2-5, with D uncertain. The CDR3 runs to 13 residues. The V end was cut by 2 bases, the J end by 5 bases, with 9 bases between. Germline V gene sequence: CDR1 KGHSH, CDR2 LQKENI.

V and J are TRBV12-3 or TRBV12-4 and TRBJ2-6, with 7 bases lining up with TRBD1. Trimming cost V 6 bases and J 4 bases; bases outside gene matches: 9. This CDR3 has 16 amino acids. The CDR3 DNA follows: TGTGCCAGCAGCACAAGGGGGACAGCCGGGGCCAACGTCCTGACTTTC. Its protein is CASSTRGTAGANVLTF.

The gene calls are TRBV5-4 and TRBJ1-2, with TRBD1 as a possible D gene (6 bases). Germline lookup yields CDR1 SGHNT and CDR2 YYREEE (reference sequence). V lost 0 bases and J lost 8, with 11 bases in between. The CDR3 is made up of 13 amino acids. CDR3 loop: CASSLGQVTGYTF. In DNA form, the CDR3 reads TGTGCCAGCAGCTTGGGACAGGTAACCGGCTACACCTTC.

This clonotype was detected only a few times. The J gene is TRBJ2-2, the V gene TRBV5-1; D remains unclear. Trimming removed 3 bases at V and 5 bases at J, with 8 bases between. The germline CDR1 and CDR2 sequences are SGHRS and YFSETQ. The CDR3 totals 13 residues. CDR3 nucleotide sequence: TGCGCCAGCAGCTCCGCAGGAACCGGGGAGCTGTTTTTT. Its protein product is CASSSAGTGELFF. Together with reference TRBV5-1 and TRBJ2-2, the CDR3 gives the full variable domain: KAGVTQTPRYLIKTRGQQVTLSCSPISGHRSVSWYQQTPGQGLQFLFEYFSETQRNKGNFPGRFSGRQFSNSRSEMNVSTLELGDSALYLCASSSAGTGELFFGEGSRLTVL.

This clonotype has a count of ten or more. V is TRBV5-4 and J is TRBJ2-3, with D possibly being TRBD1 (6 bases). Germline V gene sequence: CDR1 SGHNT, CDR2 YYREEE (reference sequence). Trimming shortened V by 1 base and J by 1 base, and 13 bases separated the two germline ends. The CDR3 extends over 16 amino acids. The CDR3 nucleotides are TGTGCCAGCAGCTTGTTTGGCAGGGGACGCACAGATACGCAGTATTTT. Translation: CASSLFGRGRTDTQYF.

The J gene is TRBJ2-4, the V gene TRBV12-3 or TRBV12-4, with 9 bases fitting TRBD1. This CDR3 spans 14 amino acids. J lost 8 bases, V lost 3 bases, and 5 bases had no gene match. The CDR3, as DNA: TGTGCCAGCAGTTTTTTAAGACAGGGGGACATTCAGTACTTC. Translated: CASSFLRQGDIQYF.

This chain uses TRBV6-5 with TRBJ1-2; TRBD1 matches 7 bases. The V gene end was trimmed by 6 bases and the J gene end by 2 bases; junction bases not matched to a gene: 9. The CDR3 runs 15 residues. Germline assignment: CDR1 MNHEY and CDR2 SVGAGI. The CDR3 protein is CASRPPTGANYGYTF. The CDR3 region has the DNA TGTGCCAGCAGGCCTCCCACAGGGGCCAACTATGGCTACACCTTC.

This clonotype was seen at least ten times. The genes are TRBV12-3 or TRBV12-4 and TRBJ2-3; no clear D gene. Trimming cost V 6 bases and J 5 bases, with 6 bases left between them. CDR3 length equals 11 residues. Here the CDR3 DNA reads TGTGCCAGCAGGACGGGAGATACGCAGTATTTT. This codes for CASRTGDTQYF.

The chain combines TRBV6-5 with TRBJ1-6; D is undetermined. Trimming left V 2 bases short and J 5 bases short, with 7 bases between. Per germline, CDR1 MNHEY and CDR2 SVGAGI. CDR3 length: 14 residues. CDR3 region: CASSYDVNNSPLHF. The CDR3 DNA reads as TGTGCCAGCAGTTACGATGTAAATAATTCACCCCTCCACTTT.

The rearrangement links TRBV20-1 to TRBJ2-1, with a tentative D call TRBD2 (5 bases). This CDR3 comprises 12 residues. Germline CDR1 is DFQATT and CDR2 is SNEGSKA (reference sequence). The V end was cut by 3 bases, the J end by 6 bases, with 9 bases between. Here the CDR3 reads CSASRGFNEQFF. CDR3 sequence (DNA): TGCAGTGCTAGTCGCGGGTTCAATGAGCAGTTCTTC.

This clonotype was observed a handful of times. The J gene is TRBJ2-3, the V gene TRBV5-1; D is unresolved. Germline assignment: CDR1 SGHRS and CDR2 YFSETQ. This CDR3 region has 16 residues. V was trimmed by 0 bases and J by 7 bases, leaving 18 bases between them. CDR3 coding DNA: TGCGCCAGCAGCTTGGCCCCCACGGCTCCGTTAAATACGCAGTATTTT. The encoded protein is CASSLAPTAPLNTQYF.

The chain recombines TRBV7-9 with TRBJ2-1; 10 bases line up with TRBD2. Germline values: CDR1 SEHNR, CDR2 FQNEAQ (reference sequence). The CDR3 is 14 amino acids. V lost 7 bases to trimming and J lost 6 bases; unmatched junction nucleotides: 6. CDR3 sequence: CASIGTSVGNEQFF. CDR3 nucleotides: TGTGCCAGCATCGGGACTAGCGTCGGCAATGAGCAGTTCTTC.

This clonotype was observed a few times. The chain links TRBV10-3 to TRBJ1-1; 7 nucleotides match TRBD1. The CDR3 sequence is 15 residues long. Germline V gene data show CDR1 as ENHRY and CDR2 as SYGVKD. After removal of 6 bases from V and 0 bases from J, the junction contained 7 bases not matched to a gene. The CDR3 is CAISGTVPMNTEAFF. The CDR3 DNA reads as TGTGCCATCAGCGGGACAGTCCCGATGAACACTGAAGCTTTCTTT.

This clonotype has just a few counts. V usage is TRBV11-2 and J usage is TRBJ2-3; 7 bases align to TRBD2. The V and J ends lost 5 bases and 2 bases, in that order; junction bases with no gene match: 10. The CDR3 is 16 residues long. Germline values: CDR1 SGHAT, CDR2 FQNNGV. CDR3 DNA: TGTGCCAGCAGCCACGGTACTAGCGCCCTCACAGATACGCAGTATTTT. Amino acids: CASSHGTSALTDTQYF. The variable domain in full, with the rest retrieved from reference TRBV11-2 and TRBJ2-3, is EAGVAQSPRYKIIEKRQSVAFWCNPISGHATLYWYQQILGQGPKLLIQFQNNGVVDDSQLPKDRFSAERLKGVDSTLKIQPAKLEDSAVYLCASSHGTSALTDTQYFGPGTRLTVL.

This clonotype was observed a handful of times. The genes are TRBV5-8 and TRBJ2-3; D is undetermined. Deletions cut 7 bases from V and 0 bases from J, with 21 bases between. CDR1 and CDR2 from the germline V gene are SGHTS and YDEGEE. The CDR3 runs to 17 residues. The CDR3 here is CASCEDRVFESTDTQYF. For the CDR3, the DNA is TGTGCCAGCTGCGAGGACCGGGTTTTCGAGAGCACAGATACGCAGTATTTT.

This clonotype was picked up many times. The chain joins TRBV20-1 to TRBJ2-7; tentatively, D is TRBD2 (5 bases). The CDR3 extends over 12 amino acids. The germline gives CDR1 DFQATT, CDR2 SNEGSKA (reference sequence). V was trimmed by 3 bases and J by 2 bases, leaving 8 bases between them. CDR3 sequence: CSARVGTYEQYV. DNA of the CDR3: TGCAGTGCTAGGGTCGGGACCTACGAGCAGTACGTC.

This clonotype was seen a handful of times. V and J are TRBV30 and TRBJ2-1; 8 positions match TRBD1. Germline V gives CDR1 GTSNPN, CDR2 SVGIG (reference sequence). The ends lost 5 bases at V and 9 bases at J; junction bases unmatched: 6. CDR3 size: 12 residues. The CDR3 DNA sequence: TGTGCCTGGGGTACAGGGGGTGGTGAGCAGTTCTTC. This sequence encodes CAWGTGGGEQFF.

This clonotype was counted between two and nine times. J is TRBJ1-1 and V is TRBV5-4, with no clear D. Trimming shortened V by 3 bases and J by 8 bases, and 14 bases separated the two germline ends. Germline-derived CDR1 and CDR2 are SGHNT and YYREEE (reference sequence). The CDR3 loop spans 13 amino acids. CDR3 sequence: CASSSQRTYEAFF. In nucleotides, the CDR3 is TGTGCCAGCAGCTCTCAGAGAACCTACGAAGCTTTCTTT.

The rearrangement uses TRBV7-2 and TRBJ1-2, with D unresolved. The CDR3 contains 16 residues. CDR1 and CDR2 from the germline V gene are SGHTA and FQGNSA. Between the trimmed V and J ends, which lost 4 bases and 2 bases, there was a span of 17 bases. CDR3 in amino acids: CASSYSVVRDNYGYTF. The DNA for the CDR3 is TGTGCCAGCAGCTACTCTGTCGTCCGAGACAACTATGGCTACACCTTC.

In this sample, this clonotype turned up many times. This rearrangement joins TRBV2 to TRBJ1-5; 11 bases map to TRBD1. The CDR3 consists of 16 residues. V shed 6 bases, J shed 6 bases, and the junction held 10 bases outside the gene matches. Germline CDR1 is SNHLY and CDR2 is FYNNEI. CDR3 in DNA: TGTGCCAGCAGGGATTCCGGGACAGGGGGGCGTCAGCCCCAGCATTTT. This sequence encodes CASRDSGTGGRQPQHF. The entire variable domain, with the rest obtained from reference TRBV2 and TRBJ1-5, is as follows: EPEVTQTPSHQVTQMGQEVILRCVPISNHLYFYWYRQILGQKVEFLVSFYNNEISEKSEIFDDQFSVERPDGSNFTLKIRSTKLEDSAMYFCASRDSGTGGRQPQHFGDGTRLSIL.

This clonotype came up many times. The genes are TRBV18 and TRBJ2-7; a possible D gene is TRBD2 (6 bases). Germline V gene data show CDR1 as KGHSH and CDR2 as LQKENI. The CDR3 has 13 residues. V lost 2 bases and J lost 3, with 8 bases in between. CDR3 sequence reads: CASSPAGGYEQYV. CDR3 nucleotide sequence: TGTGCCAGCTCACCAGCCGGGGGCTACGAGCAGTACGTC.

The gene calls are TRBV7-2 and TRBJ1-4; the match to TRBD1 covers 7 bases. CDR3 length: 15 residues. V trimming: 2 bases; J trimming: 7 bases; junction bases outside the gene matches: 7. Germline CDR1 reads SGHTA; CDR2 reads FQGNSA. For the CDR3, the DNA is TGTGCCAGCAGCTTATATGGGACAGCCCCTGAAAAACTGTTTTTT. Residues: CASSLYGTAPEKLFF.

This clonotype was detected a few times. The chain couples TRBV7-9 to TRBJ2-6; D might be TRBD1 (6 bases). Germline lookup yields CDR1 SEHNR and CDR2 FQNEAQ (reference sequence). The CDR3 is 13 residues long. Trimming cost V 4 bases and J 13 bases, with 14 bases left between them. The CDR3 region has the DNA TGTGCCAGCAGCTCGGGACAACGGACGGTCCTGACTTTC. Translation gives CASSSGQRTVLTF.

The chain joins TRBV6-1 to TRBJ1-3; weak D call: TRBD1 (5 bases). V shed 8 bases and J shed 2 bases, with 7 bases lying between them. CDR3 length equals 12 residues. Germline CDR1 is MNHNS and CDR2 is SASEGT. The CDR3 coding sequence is TGTGCCAGCGAGACAGCTGGAAACACCATATATTTT. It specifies CASETAGNTIYF.

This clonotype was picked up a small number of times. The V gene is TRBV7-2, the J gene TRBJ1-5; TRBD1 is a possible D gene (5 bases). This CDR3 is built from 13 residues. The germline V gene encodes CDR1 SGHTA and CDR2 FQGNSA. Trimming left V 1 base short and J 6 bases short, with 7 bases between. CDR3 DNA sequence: TGTGCCAGCAGCTTAGAAGGGGCTCAGCCCCAGCATTTT. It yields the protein CASSLEGAQPQHF.

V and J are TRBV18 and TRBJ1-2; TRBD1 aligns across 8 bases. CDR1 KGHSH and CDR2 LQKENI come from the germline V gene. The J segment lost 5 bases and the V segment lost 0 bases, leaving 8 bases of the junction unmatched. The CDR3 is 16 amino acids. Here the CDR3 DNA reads TGTGCCAGCTCACCACCGGAACCCCAGGGGGCTTATGGCTACACCTTC. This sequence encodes CASSPPEPQGAYGYTF. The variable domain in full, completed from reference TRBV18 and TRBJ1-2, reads NAGVMQNPRHLVRRRGQEARLRCSPMKGHSHVYWYRQLPEEGLKFMVYLQKENIIDESGMPKERFSAEFPKEGPSILRIQQVVRGDSAAYFCASSPPEPQGAYGYTFGSGTRLTVV.

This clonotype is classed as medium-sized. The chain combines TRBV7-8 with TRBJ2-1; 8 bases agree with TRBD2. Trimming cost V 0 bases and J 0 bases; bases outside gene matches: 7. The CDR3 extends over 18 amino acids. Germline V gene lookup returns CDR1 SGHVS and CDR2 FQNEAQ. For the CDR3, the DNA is TGTGCCAGCAGCTTAGCGCTTATAGCGGGGTTCTCCTACAATGAGCAGTTCTTC. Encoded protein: CASSLALIAGFSYNEQFF.

The CDR3 spells CASTQGTYNSPLHF. CDR3 DNA sequence: TGTGCCAGCACCCAGGGGACTTATAATTCACCCCTCCACTTT. The gene calls are TRBV9 and TRBJ1-6; D possibly corresponds to TRBD1 (6 bases). Germline V CDR1 and CDR2: SGDLS, YYNGEE. The CDR3 has 14 amino acids. The V gene lost 6 bases and the J gene lost 4 bases, with 11 bases spanning the gap.

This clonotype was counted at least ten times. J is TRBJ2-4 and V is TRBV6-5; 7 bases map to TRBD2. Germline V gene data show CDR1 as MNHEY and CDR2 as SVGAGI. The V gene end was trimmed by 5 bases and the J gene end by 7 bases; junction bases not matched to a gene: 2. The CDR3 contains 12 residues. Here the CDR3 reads CASSGLDNIQYF. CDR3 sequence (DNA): TGTGCCAGCAGTGGACTAGATAACATTCAGTACTTC.